This T cell receptor beta chain was profiled in a study of cytomegalovirus exposure and HLA in healthy donors. Findings of the study overall: In a later analysis, CMV-associated beta chains were mostly HLA-associated, it appeared.

To note about this clone: Its antigen is undetermined.

The CDR3 sequence is 18 residues long. Germline trimming cut 7 bases from V and 4 bases from J; bases unmatched to any gene: 12. CDR1 is SNHLY and CDR2 is FYNNEI in the germline V gene. Use of 60 Vbeta and 13 Jbeta primers characterized the PCR. Method: immunoSEQ multiplex PCR; TCRdb's copy keeps in-frame clones and lacks some. The sample records 150,000 to 200,000 clones, 65% to 80% being singletons. The sequenced sample consisted of PBMCs. V gene TRBV2 combines with J gene TRBJ2-1; 14 nucleotides align to TRBD2. This receptor was obtained from a woman in her forties or fifties in good health and CMV-seropositive. The CDR3 DNA is TGTGCCAGCATGGGGGGGGCAGGGACTAGCGGGAGATACAATGAGCAGTTCTTC. Its protein is CASMGGAGTSGRYNEQFF.